Listed here is a single TCR beta chain. Original processing methods: Amplification from reference gene primers served as the basis for estimated nucleated cell counts. Produced via immunoSEQ multiplex PCR; TCRdb's table is partial and in-frame only. The DNA gave D and trimming, while V, J and clone size come from that table. The sample lists 250,000 or so clones; 75% to 90% were seen once. There are 13 residues in the CDR3. V was shortened by 3 bases and J by 3 bases, with 8 bases between the two germline ends. Germline values: CDR1 LNHDA, CDR2 SQIVND (reference sequence). These data come from a study of blood T cell repertoires in COVID-19. Cohort allocation depended upon clinical history that participants reported.

Material for sequencing was PBMCs or T cells enriched from blood (not recorded which). V usage is TRBV19 and J usage is TRBJ1-1; D ambiguous. The receptor was isolated from a man between 45 and 60 years old who had been exposed to COVID-19. The CDR3 DNA reads as TGTGCCAGTAGTATGAGTCACGACACTGAAGCTTTCTTT. It translates to CASSMSHDTEAFF.